This entry is about one T cell receptor (beta chain). What it binds is not known. TCRdb keeps only in-frame clones here, not all; method: immunoSEQ multiplex PCR. This sample yields 120,000 or so clones, of which around 91% are seen a single time; roughly 0.63% belongs to the top ten. This CDR3 region has 15 residues. This sample is drawn from a study of Tregs in tolerant kidney transplant recipients. General study results and limits: Tregs expanded with activated donor B cells seemed most donor-specific.

Thawed PBMCs were FACS-sorted into unstimulated CD4+CD25+CD127- regulatory T cells, CD4+CD25- non-regulatory cells, CD4 and CD8 cells. The TCR was taken from a human donor in good health. Sequences were obtained from CD4+ T cells from blood. The rearrangement uses TRBV21-1 and TRBJ2-7; TRBD2 is the table's D call, not checked against the DNA. TRBV21-1 is classified as a pseudogene. DNA for the CDR3: TGTGCCAGCAGCAAGGTCAGGGAGGGGTCCTACGAGCAGTACTTC. Its translation: CASSKVREGSYEQYF.